Shown below are 4 T cell receptor beta chains from a single sample sequenced in a study of CD8 T cells in ankylosing spondylitis. Study observations and caveats: A TCR beta motif made of about 8 highly homologous variants seemed typical of ankylosing spondylitis blood.

Antigen specificity for these receptors is unknown. TCRdb analysed the 5' RACE reads with MiXCR anew, one entry per CDR3 protein. The profile covers 450,000 to 550,000 distinct CDR3 sequences, with about 5.2% appearing a single time and around 3.6% taken by the ten largest. The sample was blood, either unsorted or a sorted T cell fraction (not recorded which). Receptor source: a male donor with ankylosing spondylitis.

This clonotype occurred many times. The chain employs TRBV5-1 and TRBJ2-7; D gene uncertain. Germline V gene lookup returns CDR1 SGHRS and CDR2 YFSETQ. V shed 3 bases and J shed 6 bases, with 7 bases lying between them. The CDR3 is 11 residues long. CDR3: CASSYDTEQYF. DNA for the CDR3: TGCGCCAGCAGCTACGACACCGAGCAGTACTTC.

This clonotype appeared many times. This chain joins TRBV7-9 and TRBJ2-3; TRBD1 matches 11 bases. Germline V gene sequence: CDR1 SEHNR, CDR2 FQNEAQ (reference sequence). This CDR3 contains 16 residues. With 4 bases clipped from V and 2 bases from J, the junction kept 5 bases outside the gene matches. In DNA, the CDR3 is TGTGCCAGCAGCTCCTGGACAGGGGGCTTCACAGATACGCAGTATTTT. Translated, it gives CASSSWTGGFTDTQYF.

This clonotype has ten or more counts. The chain is built from TRBV12-3 or TRBV12-4 and TRBJ2-4; maybe TRBD2 (6 bases). This CDR3 has 15 residues. V lost 1 base to trimming and J lost 6 bases, with 13 bases between them. The CDR3, as DNA: TGTGCCAGCAGTTTAGGGCGGGGCCATCCAAACATTCAGTACTTC. It codes for CASSLGRGHPNIQYF.

The chain combines TRBV5-1 with TRBJ2-3; D is unclear. This CDR3 has 16 residues. CDR1 and CDR2 (germline): SGHRS, YFSETQ. V was cut by 4 bases and J by 4 bases, with 19 bases left in between. The CDR3 nucleotides are TGCGCCAGCAGCGCCCGTAGTTTCCGGGCAGCAGATACGCAGTATTTT. It specifies CASSARSFRAADTQYF.